This is a list of T cell receptor beta chains from one sample in a study of blood T cell repertoires in COVID-19. Clones were read by immunoSEQ multiplex PCR, and TCRdb kept only the in-frame ones, dropping some. The profile shows almost 85,000 clones, 83% of them singletons. Material: peripheral blood. Source of these receptors: a man older than 75 with active or convalescent COVID-19. Each CDR3 is given with its conserved first and last residue. Each record gives: D gene, J gene, V gene, CDR3 DNA, CDR3 protein. The D gene is left open where the match is weak.

D gene: -; J gene: TRBJ1-3; V gene: TRBV7-7; CDR3 DNA: TGTGCTAGCAGCTTGTACGGGACTCCTGGAAACACCATATATTTT; CDR3 protein: CASSLYGTPGNTIYF
D gene: -; J gene: TRBJ1-2; V gene: TRBV5-4; CDR3 DNA: TGTGCCAGCAGCCCCGGCGGGGGGAATAACTATGGCTACACCTTC; CDR3 protein: CASSPGGGNNYGYTF
D gene: -; J gene: TRBJ2-1; V gene: TRBV18; CDR3 DNA: TGTGCCAGCTCACCAAATCCTACCTCCAATGAGCAGTTCTTC; CDR3 protein: CASSPNPTSNEQFF
D gene: -; J gene: TRBJ1-1; V gene: TRBV6-4; CDR3 DNA: TGTGCCAGCAGTGAAGGCAGGGACACTGAAGCTTTCTTT; CDR3 protein: CASSEGRDTEAFF
D gene: -; J gene: TRBJ1-2; V gene: TRBV19; CDR3 DNA: TGTGCCAGTATTCAGGGGTTATATGGCTACACCTTC; CDR3 protein: CASIQGLYGYTF
D gene: -; J gene: TRBJ2-5; V gene: TRBV18; CDR3 DNA: TGTGCCAGCTCACCACCGTACCAGGGTTTGGAGACCCAGTACTTC; CDR3 protein: CASSPPYQGLETQYF
D gene: TRBD1; J gene: TRBJ2-7; V gene: TRBV20-1; CDR3 DNA: TGCAGTGCTAGTAAGAACTCCCCGGGACAGGGGGACTCCTACGAGCAGTACTTC; CDR3 protein: CSASKNSPGQGDSYEQYF
D gene: TRBD1; J gene: TRBJ1-1; V gene: TRBV9; CDR3 DNA: TGTGCCAGCAGCATCCAGGGGGACACTGAAGCTTTCTTT; CDR3 protein: CASSIQGDTEAFF
D gene: TRBD2; J gene: TRBJ2-1; V gene: TRBV7-8; CDR3 DNA: TGTGCCAGCAGCCTCAGACTAGCGGGGCCCCGCGAGCAGTTCTTC; CDR3 protein: CASSLRLAGPREQFF
D gene: -; J gene: TRBJ1-4; V gene: TRBV7-3; CDR3 DNA: TGTGCCAGCAGCTTACAGACAGGCCCCCGGGGTGAAAAACTGTTTTTT; CDR3 protein: CASSLQTGPRGEKLFF
D gene: TRBD1; J gene: TRBJ2-7; V gene: TRBV10-3; CDR3 DNA: TGTGCCATCAGGACCGGGACAGGACCTACCTACGAGCAGTACTTC; CDR3 protein: CAIRTGTGPTYEQYF
D gene: TRBD1; J gene: TRBJ1-1; V gene: TRBV5-6; CDR3 DNA: TGTGCCAGCAGCTTGTCGGGGACAGCGAACACTGAAGCTTTCTTT; CDR3 protein: CASSLSGTANTEAFF
D gene: -; J gene: TRBJ1-3; V gene: TRBV4-2; CDR3 DNA: TGTGCCAGCAGCCAAGATAGTGGAAACACCATATATTTT; CDR3 protein: CASSQDSGNTIYF
D gene: TRBD1; J gene: TRBJ1-2; V gene: TRBV5-1; CDR3 DNA: TGCGCCAGCACCCCCTCGCAGGGGGGCTATGGCTACACCTTC; CDR3 protein: CASTPSQGGYGYTF
D gene: TRBD2; J gene: TRBJ2-3; V gene: TRBV5-1; CDR3 DNA: TGCGCCAGCAGCACCGGACTAGCGGGTGGGACAGATACGCAGTATTTT; CDR3 protein: CASSTGLAGGTDTQYF
D gene: -; J gene: TRBJ1-3; V gene: TRBV3-1/TRBV3-2; CDR3 DNA: TGTGCCAGCAGCCAAGCCCCAGGGGATTCTGGAAACACCATATATTTT; CDR3 protein: CASSQAPGDSGNTIYF
D gene: -; J gene: TRBJ2-2; V gene: TRBV3-1/TRBV3-2; CDR3 DNA: TGTGCCAGCAGCCAGGACAAGTACTCCCCTGGCACCGGGGAGCTGTTTTTT; CDR3 protein: CASSQDKYSPGTGELFF
D gene: -; J gene: TRBJ1-3; V gene: TRBV5-1; CDR3 DNA: TGCGCCAGCAGCTTGGCAGGATACGGAAACACCATATATTTT; CDR3 protein: CASSLAGYGNTIYF